This T cell receptor (beta chain) was captured by sequencing in a study of T cell responses to AZD1222 COVID-19 vaccine. CDR1 and CDR2 (germline): MGHRA, YSYEKL. Trimming removed 0 bases from V and 0 bases from J; junction bases left unmatched: 2. The CDR3 length is 17 residues. Clones were read by immunoSEQ multiplex PCR, and TCRdb kept only the in-frame ones, dropping some. The table has about 120,000 clones, over 75% seen once. The chain couples TRBV4-1 to TRBJ2-6, with 7 bases aligning to TRBD2. This receptor was obtained from an adult in good health. The sequencing here drew on peripheral blood, taken on day 0 of AZD1222 vaccination. CDR3 sequence (DNA): TGCGCCAGCAGCCAAGAAGGGAGGGTCTCTGGGGCCAACGTCCTGACTTTC. This sequence encodes CASSQEGRVSGANVLTF.